Each of the 21 T cell receptor beta chains below was sequenced from the same sample in a study of T cells in Graves' hyperthyroidism and ophthalmopathy. RNA transcripts served as the template for amplifying TCR beta CDR3 regions. HTBI primers were employed in a first-round RT-PCR of the TCR CDR3. MiXCR, applied by TCRdb to the multiplex PCR reads, yields one record per CDR3 protein. The table lists 750,000 to 950,000 distinct CDR3 sequences, over 35% of them singletons. The sequenced sample was blood. These receptors all come from a man aged 18 to 35 with Graves' hyperthyroidism.

The chain combines TRBV7-2 with TRBJ2-2; D is uncertain. CDR1 is SGHTA and CDR2 is FQGNSA in the germline V gene. The CDR3 extends over 14 amino acids. V dropped 5 bases and J dropped 3 bases, with 10 bases sitting between them. Written as DNA, the CDR3 is TGTGCCAGCAGCCCGGATTCCGACACCGGGGAGCTGTTTTTT. This encodes CASSPDSDTGELFF.

Here the CDR3 reads CASSLVGGDSSYEQYF. The DNA of the CDR3 is TGTGCCAGCAGCTTAGTAGGCGGGGATAGCTCCTACGAGCAGTACTTC. V usage is TRBV9 and J usage is TRBJ2-7; maybe TRBD2 (6 bases). The V gene lost 4 bases and the J gene lost 0 bases, with 17 bases spanning the gap. Germline CDR1 SGDLS, CDR2 YYNGEE. This CDR3 comprises 16 residues. Together with reference TRBV9 and TRBJ2-7, the CDR3 gives the full variable domain: DSGVTQTPKHLITATGQRVTLRCSPRSGDLSVYWYQQSLDQGLQFLIQYYNGEERAKGNILERFSAQQFPDLHSELNLSSLELGDSALYFCASSLVGGDSSYEQYFGPGTRLTVT.

This clonotype has only a few counts. The chain uses TRBV9 and TRBJ1-1, with 7 bases matching TRBD1. The length of the CDR3 is 15 residues. V trimming: 4 bases; J trimming: 5 bases; junction bases outside the gene matches: 11. The germline gives CDR1 SGDLS, CDR2 YYNGEE. This chain's CDR3 is CASSPRDSLGTEAFF. For the CDR3, the DNA is TGTGCCAGCAGCCCCCGGGACAGCTTAGGGACTGAAGCTTTCTTT. The full variable domain, completed using reference TRBV9 and TRBJ1-1, is DSGVTQTPKHLITATGQRVTLRCSPRSGDLSVYWYQQSLDQGLQFLIQYYNGEERAKGNILERFSAQQFPDLHSELNLSSLELGDSALYFCASSPRDSLGTEAFFGQGTRLTVV.

This clonotype was recorded a few times. The chain links TRBV19 to TRBJ1-5; 7 bases are shared with TRBD1. The J segment lost 6 bases and the V segment lost 9 bases, leaving 14 bases of the junction unmatched. The CDR3 length is 15 residues. Germline V gene sequence: CDR1 LNHDA, CDR2 SQIVND (reference sequence). CDR3 DNA: TGTGCCAGCAACCTTGGGGCAGGGGGAATTCAGCCCCAGCATTTT. It codes for CASNLGAGGIQPQHF.

This clonotype was seen at least ten times. This rearrangement joins TRBV7-9 to TRBJ1-2; no reliable D call. Germline CDR1 and CDR2: SEHNR and FQNEAQ (reference sequence). V was clipped by 2 bases and J by 6 bases, with 4 bases between them. The CDR3 runs 11 residues. This CDR3 reads CASSLQDGYTF. The CDR3 DNA is TGTGCCAGCAGCTTACAAGATGGCTACACCTTC.

This chain links TRBV10-3 with TRBJ1-1; D gene ambiguous. The germline V gene encodes CDR1 ENHRY and CDR2 SYGVKD. This CDR3 is 14 amino acids long. Trimming took 6 bases from V and 5 from J, leaving 16 bases between them. The CDR3 DNA is TGTGCCATCAGCCCTGGAGGGTCGAAGACTGAAGCTTTCTTT. Residues: CAISPGGSKTEAFF.

Details on this clonotype: Being one base from a much bigger clone, this may be a read error. Lacking the conserved final phenylalanine or tryptophan, this CDR3 likely reflects a read error. The chain joins TRBV2 to TRBJ1-5; the D gene is possibly TRBD1 (5 bases). The CDR3 sequence is 13 residues long. Germline CDR1 and CDR2: SNHLY and FYNNEI. Trimming cost V 7 bases and J 7 bases, with 14 bases left between them. CDR3 sequence (DNA): TGTGCCAGCAACGGGCGGCGGGACCAGCCCCAGCATTCT. Amino acid sequence: CASNGRRDQPQHS.

This chain joins TRBV4-1 and TRBJ1-5; possible D gene TRBD1, 6 bases. Germline assignment: CDR1 MGHRA and CDR2 YSYEKL. There are 19 residues in the CDR3. Trimming shortened V by 0 bases and J by 0 bases, and 18 bases separated the two germline ends. The CDR3 bases are TGCGCCAGCAGCCAAGATCCCCCAACAGGGATGAGTAGCAATCAGCCCCAGCATTTT. This sequence encodes CASSQDPPTGMSSNQPQHF.

The rearrangement links TRBV15 to TRBJ1-4, with D maybe TRBD1 (6 bases). The length of the CDR3 is 17 residues. Deletions cut 3 bases from V and 0 bases from J, with 14 bases between. Germline CDR1 and CDR2: LNHNV and YYDKDF (reference sequence). Here the CDR3 DNA reads TGTGCCACCAGCAGCTCCGGTACAGGGACAACTAATGAAAAACTGTTTTTT. Protein sequence: CATSSSGTGTTNEKLFF.

This chain joins TRBV12-3 or TRBV12-4 and TRBJ2-5; D gene ambiguous. The CDR3 spans 14 residues. Trimming left V 3 bases short and J 10 bases short, with 18 bases between. CDR3 amino acids: CASSFQAGPGVQYF. CDR3 in DNA: TGTGCCAGCAGTTTCCAGGCAGGCCCTGGAGTCCAGTACTTC.

This clonotype came up a few times. This chain links TRBV20-1 with TRBJ2-7; weak D call: TRBD1 (6 bases). This CDR3 has 14 residues. Germline V gene sequence: CDR1 DFQATT, CDR2 SNEGSKA (reference sequence). V gave up 1 base and J gave up 3 bases, with 13 bases separating them. The CDR3 bases are TGCAGTGCTAGAGGGTCAGGGGCGGTCTACGAGCAGTACTTC. The encoded protein is CSARGSGAVYEQYF.

In this sample, this clonotype turned up many times. Here the CDR3 DNA reads TGTGCCAGCAGTGAAGGTCCCAGGGCAGAGACCCAGTACTTC. This codes for CASSEGPRAETQYF. The chain recombines TRBV2 with TRBJ2-5, with a tentative D call TRBD1 (5 bases). This CDR3 contains 14 residues. Germline CDR1 is SNHLY and CDR2 is FYNNEI. Deletions cut 1 base from V and 4 bases from J, with 10 bases between.

This clonotype came up many times. V usage is TRBV19 and J usage is TRBJ1-5; D gene ambiguous. The CDR3 is made up of 14 amino acids. V gave up 5 bases and J gave up 5 bases, with 13 bases separating them. Looked up from germline, CDR1 is LNHDA and CDR2 is SQIVND (reference sequence). The CDR3 nucleotides read TGTGCCAGTAGTTGGACTCTCTCCGATCAGCCCCAGCATTTT. Its protein product is CASSWTLSDQPQHF.

This clonotype was seen only a few times. This chain connects TRBV12-3 or TRBV12-4 to TRBJ2-2; unclear D gene. The V gene lost 5 bases and the J gene lost 6 bases, with 16 bases spanning the gap. The CDR3 covers 15 residues. The CDR3 sequence: CASSPISSESGELFF. CDR3 bases: TGTGCCAGCAGTCCGATTTCATCGGAGTCCGGGGAGCTGTTTTTT.

The genes are TRBV10-1 and TRBJ1-5; TRBD1 matches at 8 bases. The junction had 4 bases not matched to a gene; V was cut back by 8 bases and J by 1 base. From germline, CDR1 is WNHNN and CDR2 SYGVQD (reference sequence). The CDR3 is made up of 14 amino acids. The CDR3 spells CASLRQGSNQPQHF. The CDR3, as DNA: TGCGCCAGCCTCCGACAGGGGAGCAATCAGCCCCAGCATTTT.

V and J are TRBV4-3 and TRBJ2-7; D tentatively fits TRBD1 or TRBD2 (5 bases each). CDR3 length: 14 residues. V shed 7 bases and J shed 2 bases, with 15 bases lying between them. Germline values: CDR1 LGHNA, CDR2 YSLEER. The CDR3 bases are TGCGCCAGCACCCACGCCCAGGGAGCCTACGAGCAGTACTTC. Its translation is CASTHAQGAYEQYF.

J is TRBJ1-4 and V is TRBV25-1; 10 bases are shared with TRBD1. This CDR3 is 16 amino acids long. The germline V gene has CDR1 MGHDK and CDR2 SYGVNS. The V and J ends lost 5 bases and 5 bases, in that order; junction bases with no gene match: 8. CDR3 sequence: CASSLHPGQGNEKLFF. As DNA, the CDR3 is TGTGCCAGCAGTTTACATCCGGGACAGGGGAATGAAAAACTGTTTTTT.

The chain recombines TRBV20-1 with TRBJ2-2; 7 bases align to TRBD1. This CDR3 contains 13 residues. Germline loops: CDR1 DFQATT, CDR2 SNEGSKA (reference sequence). The trim removed 6 bases at V and 4 bases at J, leaving 5 bases unmatched. The CDR3 sequence is CSAPQGTTGELFF. The CDR3 coding sequence is TGCAGTGCCCCACAGGGGACCACCGGGGAGCTGTTTTTT.

On this clonotype: An end of the junction differs from the germline gene, which may be a read error. J is TRBJ2-7 and V is TRBV4-1; TRBD2 agrees at 12 bases. This CDR3 is 15 amino acids long. CDR1 MGHRA and CDR2 YSYEKL come from the germline V gene. The CDR3 nucleotides are TGTGCCAGCAGCCAAGACCGGACTAGCGGGATAGAGCAGTACTTC. This encodes CASSQDRTSGIEQYF.

V is TRBV20-1 and J is TRBJ2-2; 8 bases fit TRBD2. Germline V gives CDR1 DFQATT, CDR2 SNEGSKA (reference sequence). The CDR3 has 15 residues. V shed 3 bases and J 4 bases; nucleotides not matched to a gene: 7. CDR3 in DNA: TGCAGTGCTAGGTTACCGGGAGGGACCACCGGGGAGCTGTTTTTT. The encoded protein is CSARLPGGTTGELFF.

This sequence joins TRBV4-1 and TRBJ2-7; 8 bases line up with TRBD1. The CDR3 runs to 15 residues. Trimming took 6 bases from V and 3 from J; bases not matched to a gene: 10. Germline V gene lookup returns CDR1 MGHRA and CDR2 YSYEKL. CDR3 DNA: TGCGCCAGCAGATCCGGACAGGGTTCCAGCTACGAGCAGTACTTC. As protein: CASRSGQGSSYEQYF.